The next 26 T cell receptor beta chains were all read from a single sample in a study of blood T cell repertoires in COVID-19. Method: immunoSEQ multiplex PCR; TCRdb's copy keeps in-frame clones and lacks some. The data hold a few hundred thousand clones, with under 95% observed a single time. Sequencing input: PBMCs or T cells enriched from blood (not recorded which). These receptor sequences come from a woman aged 25 to 39 who had recovered from COVID-19.

The rearrangement uses TRBV2 and TRBJ2-7; 9 bases match TRBD1. Germline CDR1 is SNHLY and CDR2 is FYNNEI. V lost 7 bases and J lost 3; bases outside the gene matches: 7. There are 14 residues in the CDR3. The CDR3 loop reads CASTAGQGFYEQYF. CDR3 DNA: TGTGCCAGCACCGCTGGACAGGGGTTCTACGAGCAGTACTTC. The complete variable domain, with remaining parts taken from reference TRBV2 and TRBJ2-7, reads EPEVTQTPSHQVTQMGQEVILRCVPISNHLYFYWYRQILGQKVEFLVSFYNNEISEKSEIFDDQFSVERPDGSNFTLKIRSTKLEDSAMYFCASTAGQGFYEQYFGPGTRLTVT.

This clone has just one count. V gene TRBV28 combines with J gene TRBJ1-1; weak D call: TRBD1 (5 bases). The germline gives CDR1 MDHEN, CDR2 SYDVKM. Trimming removed 4 bases at V and 5 bases at J, with 20 bases between. The CDR3 spans 16 residues. CDR3 in DNA: TGTGCCAGCAGTTCCCCAATGGGGGGGGAGAGTACTGAAGCTTTCTTT. It yields the protein CASSSPMGGESTEAFF.

The genes are TRBV7-2 and TRBJ2-5; weak D call: TRBD1 (6 bases). Trimming shortened V by 2 bases and J by 8 bases, and 9 bases separated the two germline ends. Germline assignment: CDR1 SGHTA and CDR2 FQGNSA. This CDR3 has 12 residues. In DNA, the CDR3 is TGTGCCAGCAGCTTATCAGGGGATACCCAGTACTTC. It translates to CASSLSGDTQYF.

V usage is TRBV7-9 and J usage is TRBJ2-5; TRBD1 is a possible D gene (6 bases). V was pared by 4 bases and J by 4 bases, with 13 bases between. The CDR3 consists of 14 residues. The germline V gene has CDR1 SEHNR and CDR2 FQNEAQ (reference sequence). The CDR3 nucleotides are TGTGCCAGCAGCTCCGACAGGCGCAGAGAGACCCAGTACTTC. It codes for CASSSDRRRETQYF.

The rearrangement links TRBV5-6 to TRBJ1-6; tentatively, D is TRBD1 (6 bases). The V gene's germline CDR1 is SGHDT and CDR2 YYEEEE. CDR3 size: 13 residues. Trimming shortened V by 4 bases and J by 10 bases, and 12 bases separated the two germline ends. CDR3 nucleotides: TGTGCCAGCAGCCGCGGCCAGGGGTCACCCCTCCACTTT. Translated: CASSRGQGSPLHF.

The genes are TRBV21-1 and TRBJ2-1; TRBD1, as called in the table, went unchecked against the DNA. TRBV21-1 is a pseudogene segment. CDR3 size: 12 residues. In nucleotides, the CDR3 is TGTGCCAGCAGCTCAGGGGGATTCGAGCAGTTCTTC. It specifies CASSSGGFEQFF.

The chain employs TRBV9 and TRBJ2-7, with TRBD2 identical over 8 bases. V lost 3 bases, J lost 0 bases, and 5 bases stayed unmatched. CDR1 is SGDLS, CDR2 YYNGEE, per germline. The CDR3 extends over 15 amino acids. Here the CDR3 DNA reads TGTGCCAGCAGCGCGAGCGGGAGTTACTCCTACGAGCAGTACTTC. It is translated as CASSASGSYSYEQYF.

The chain employs TRBV7-2 and TRBJ1-1; TRBD1 aligns across 10 bases. Losses at the gene ends were 3 bases for V and 4 bases for J; bases not matched to a gene: 2. Germline assignment: CDR1 SGHTA and CDR2 FQGNSA. The length of the CDR3 is 14 residues. This CDR3 reads CASSLGQGFTEAFF. The CDR3 DNA sequence: TGTGCCAGCAGCTTGGGACAGGGGTTCACTGAAGCTTTCTTT. Supplemented by reference TRBV7-2 and TRBJ1-1, the full variable domain reads GAGVSQSPSNKVTEKGKDVELRCDPISGHTALYWYRQSLGQGLEFLIYFQGNSAPDKSGLPSDRFSAERTGGSVSTLTIQRTQQEDSAVYLCASSLGQGFTEAFFGQGTRLTVV.

V gene TRBV3-1 (or the pseudogene TRBV3-2) combines with J gene TRBJ2-7; 10 nucleotides agree with TRBD2. The germline gives CDR1 LGHDT, CDR2 YNNKEL (reference sequence). The CDR3 runs 16 residues. J gave up 6 bases and V 3 bases, and 11 bases lay outside the gene matches. The CDR3 loop is CASSHETLAGVSEQYF. The CDR3 coding sequence is TGTGCCAGCAGCCATGAAACTCTAGCGGGAGTCTCCGAGCAGTACTTC.

The J gene is TRBJ2-1, the V gene TRBV28, with 7 bases fitting TRBD2. The CDR3 extends over 15 amino acids. From germline, CDR1 is MDHEN and CDR2 SYDVKM. Unmatched junction bases numbered 7, after V lost 3 bases and J lost 5 bases. DNA of the CDR3: TGTGCCAGCAGTTTCTCGGGGGGAGGGGACAATGAGCAGTTCTTC. This sequence encodes CASSFSGGGDNEQFF.

The chain has TRBV2 and TRBJ1-2; TRBD1 aligns across 7 bases. V was clipped by 6 bases and J by 4 bases; unmatched bases: 14. The germline CDR1 and CDR2 sequences are SNHLY and FYNNEI. The CDR3 runs to 16 residues. The CDR3 DNA reads as TGTGCCAGCAGGAACAGGGGCCAAGCAAGGGGCTATGGCTACACCTTC. Its translation is CASRNRGQARGYGYTF.

This chain connects TRBV4-1 to TRBJ2-3; 8 nucleotides line up with TRBD2. Germline V gene sequence: CDR1 MGHRA, CDR2 YSYEKL. The V gene end was trimmed by 7 bases and the J gene end by 2 bases; junction bases not matched to a gene: 8. This CDR3 has 15 amino acids. The CDR3 protein is CASKLAAENTDTQYF. For the CDR3, the DNA is TGCGCCAGCAAACTAGCGGCCGAAAACACAGATACGCAGTATTTT.

A remark on this clone: This CDR3 is also generated by other DNA sequences in the sample. V and J are TRBV4-3 and TRBJ2-7, with 9 bases aligning to TRBD2. The CDR3 is made up of 18 amino acids. The germline V gene has CDR1 LGHNA and CDR2 YSLEER. J gave up 0 bases and V 0 bases, and 9 bases lay outside the gene matches. Written as DNA, the CDR3 is TGCGCCAGCAGCCAAGATCGGGGTGCGGGGGGGGCCTCCTACGAGCAGTACTTC. It codes for CASSQDRGAGGASYEQYF.

V gene TRBV7-2 combines with J gene TRBJ2-7, with D perhaps TRBD2 (6 bases). CDR1 is SGHTA and CDR2 is FQGNSA in the germline V gene. V gave up 4 bases and J gave up 7 bases, with 14 bases separating them. This CDR3 contains 13 residues. As DNA, the CDR3 is TGTGCCAGCAGCTGGGCCGTGGCGGGGGAGCAGTACTTC. This sequence encodes CASSWAVAGEQYF.

This clone was picked up one time. The J gene is TRBJ2-5, the V gene TRBV11-1; perhaps TRBD2 as D (6 bases). Germline-derived CDR1 and CDR2 are SGHAT and FQDESV (reference sequence). CDR3 size: 15 residues. V was shortened by 5 bases and J by 3 bases, with 16 bases between the two germline ends. CDR3 protein: CASSLGTSLKETQYF. The CDR3 nucleotides are TGTGCCAGCAGCCTTGGGACTTCCTTAAAAGAGACCCAGTACTTC. Full variable domain (outside the CDR3, taken from reference TRBV11-1 and TRBJ2-5): EAEVAQSPRYKITEKSQAVAFWCDPISGHATLYWYRQILGQGPELLVQFQDESVVDDSQLPKDRFSAERLKGVDSTLKIQPAELGDSAMYLCASSLGTSLKETQYFGPGTRLLVL.

The V gene is TRBV7-3, the J gene TRBJ2-3; D call uncertain. This CDR3 comprises 14 residues. Germline V gene data show CDR1 as SGHTA and CDR2 as FQGTGA. Trimming took 2 bases from V and 6 from J, leaving 12 bases between them. In nucleotides, the CDR3 is TGTGCCAGCAGCTTAGCACCCTCCAGGGATACGCAGTATTTT. This gives the protein CASSLAPSRDTQYF.

The chain links TRBV27 to TRBJ2-1; possibly TRBD2 for D (5 bases). In germline, CDR1 is MNHEY, CDR2 SMNVEV (reference sequence). V gave up 6 bases and J gave up 0 bases, with 12 bases separating them. The CDR3 extends over 15 amino acids. This CDR3 is CASSFTGSSYNEQFF. In nucleotides, the CDR3 is TGTGCCAGCAGCTTCACGGGAAGCTCCTACAATGAGCAGTTCTTC.

The chain combines TRBV5-1 with TRBJ1-1; D is uncertain. Germline loops: CDR1 SGHRS, CDR2 YFSETQ. The CDR3 loop spans 13 amino acids. The ends were cut back, 3 bases at V and 5 bases at J, with 11 bases in the middle. The CDR3 here is CASSSGVGTEAFF. The CDR3 coding sequence is TGCGCCAGCAGCTCCGGGGTGGGAACTGAAGCTTTCTTT. Using reference TRBV5-1 and TRBJ1-1 for the parts outside the CDR3, the full variable domain is KAGVTQTPRYLIKTRGQQVTLSCSPISGHRSVSWYQQTPGQGLQFLFEYFSETQRNKGNFPGRFSGRQFSNSRSEMNVSTLELGDSALYLCASSSGVGTEAFFGQGTRLTVV.

V gene TRBV11-3 combines with J gene TRBJ2-7; 8 bases align to TRBD2. Per the germline V gene, CDR1 is SGHNT and CDR2 is YENEEA. After removal of 6 bases from V and 2 bases from J, the junction contained 21 bases not matched to a gene. The CDR3 sequence is 19 residues long. CDR3 loop: CASSPGESEPREETYEQYF. For the CDR3, the DNA is TGTGCCAGCAGTCCGGGGGAAAGTGAACCGCGGGAGGAAACCTACGAGCAGTACTTC.

J is TRBJ1-2 and V is TRBV27, with D perhaps matching TRBD1 (5 bases). In germline, CDR1 is MNHEY, CDR2 SMNVEV (reference sequence). The CDR3 runs 14 residues. The V and J ends lost 6 bases and 1 base respectively, with 12 bases between them. CDR3: CASRGRGNNYGYTF. CDR3 DNA: TGTGCCAGCAGGGGACGGGGGAATAACTATGGCTACACCTTC.

This chain joins TRBV11-2 and TRBJ2-7; tentative D call: TRBD1 (6 bases). The germline V gene encodes CDR1 SGHAT and CDR2 FQNNGV. The CDR3 has 15 amino acids. V dropped 5 bases and J dropped 0 bases, with 14 bases sitting between them. CDR3 in amino acids: CASSPGASHSYEQYF. The CDR3, as DNA: TGTGCCAGCAGCCCAGGGGCCTCTCACTCCTACGAGCAGTACTTC.

In its sample, this clone was seen many times. The gene calls are TRBV7-9 and TRBJ1-1, with D perhaps matching TRBD1 (6 bases). This CDR3 is built from 16 residues. Germline V gene sequence: CDR1 SEHNR, CDR2 FQNEAQ (reference sequence). With 6 bases removed from V and 1 base from J, the gap between germline ends came to 18 bases. The DNA of the CDR3 is TGTGCCAGCAGGTCCAGGGGCCCCTCATCGAACACTGAAGCTTTCTTT. Protein product: CASRSRGPSSNTEAFF.

This clone was counted only a few times. The chain carries TRBV9 and TRBJ1-1; weak D call: TRBD1 (6 bases). The germline V gene has CDR1 SGDLS and CDR2 YYNGEE. CDR3 length: 13 amino acids. V lost 5 bases to trimming and J lost 1 base, with 9 bases between them. The CDR3 here is CASSSDRNTEAFF. CDR3 DNA: TGTGCCAGCAGTTCGGACAGGAACACTGAAGCTTTCTTT.

This rearrangement joins TRBV6-1 to TRBJ2-7, with 9 bases that match TRBD1. CDR3 length: 18 amino acids. Germline CDR1 is MNHNS and CDR2 is SASEGT. V shed 3 bases and J 0 bases; nucleotides not matched to a gene: 12. CDR3 in DNA: TGTGCCAGCAGTGATTTGTTTAGAGGGACAGGGAGCTCCTACGAGCAGTACTTC. Its translation is CASSDLFRGTGSSYEQYF.

The gene calls are TRBV7-8 and TRBJ1-5; D may be TRBD1 (6 bases). Germline CDR1 is SGHVS and CDR2 is FQNEAQ. The CDR3 consists of 14 residues. V dropped 5 bases and J dropped 3 bases, with 11 bases sitting between them. In DNA, the CDR3 is TGTGCCAGCAGCACTTACAGGGACAATCAGCCCCAGCATTTT. It codes for CASSTYRDNQPQHF.

The rearrangement links TRBV2 to TRBJ1-6, with 9 bases fitting TRBD1. The CDR3 totals 14 residues. V lost 8 bases, J lost 10 bases, and 9 bases stayed unmatched. Looked up from germline, CDR1 is SNHLY and CDR2 is FYNNEI. The CDR3 DNA reads TGTGCCAGCTCCCGGGACAGGGCTAACTCACCCCTCCACTTT. It encodes CASSRDRANSPLHF.